This passage covers 14 T cell receptor beta chains from one sample sequenced in a study of molecular identifiers for immune sequencing clone quantification. TCRdb reanalysed the PCR reads using MiXCR and keeps one entry per CDR3 protein. The table has about 320,000 distinct CDR3 sequences, 20% to 25% seen once. The specimen was naive CD8+ T cells from blood, with Jurkat cell RNA spiked in. Regarding subset: FACS-sorted CD8+CD4-CCR7+CD45RA+ naive T cells. All receptors derive from a human donor in good health. Some libraries in this study had Jurkat cell RNA spiked in.

This clonotype was counted many times. The rearrangement links TRBV28 to TRBJ2-1; 7 nucleotides match TRBD2. The V segment lost 3 bases and the J segment 10 bases; nucleotides outside the gene matches: 9. This CDR3 is built from 14 residues. Germline lookup yields CDR1 MDHEN and CDR2 SYDVKM. In DNA, the CDR3 is TGTGCCAGCAGTTTTTTGACGGGAGGAGAGGAGCAGTTCTTC. Translating gives CASSFLTGGEEQFF. Combining the CDR3 with reference TRBV28 and TRBJ2-1 gives the whole variable domain DVKVTQSSRYLVKRTGEKVFLECVQDMDHENMFWYRQDPGLGLRLIYFSYDVKMKEKGDIPEGYSVSREKKERFSLILESASTNQTSMYLCASSFLTGGEEQFFGPGTRLTVL.

In its sample, this clonotype was seen many times. The chain links TRBV4-3 to TRBJ1-2; TRBD1 matches at 7 bases. The CDR3 contains 15 residues. Losses at the gene ends were 0 bases for V and 4 bases for J; bases not matched to a gene: 5. The germline CDR1 and CDR2 sequences are LGHNA and YSLEER. CDR3 protein: CASSQDRQGLYGYTF. The CDR3 nucleotides are TGCGCCAGCAGCCAAGATCGACAGGGACTCTATGGCTACACCTTC.

This clonotype occurred many times. Here the CDR3 reads CASSVGGPEAFF. The CDR3 coding sequence is TGTGCCAGCAGCGTAGGGGGACCTGAAGCTTTCTTT. This chain links TRBV9 with TRBJ1-1; a possible D gene is TRBD1 (5 bases). V lost 0 bases and J lost 6, with 6 bases in between. This CDR3 is 12 amino acids long. The germline V gene encodes CDR1 SGDLS and CDR2 YYNGEE.

This clonotype was observed at least ten times. The chain is built from TRBV7-9 and TRBJ2-7; 10 bases match TRBD1. J was trimmed by 3 bases and V by 4 bases; bases with no gene match: 12. The CDR3 contains 17 residues. The germline V gene encodes CDR1 SEHNR and CDR2 FQNEAQ (reference sequence). CDR3 in DNA: TGTGCCAGCAGCTCCGGCGGCGGGGGGACAGGGGTCTACGAGCAGTACTTC. Its translation: CASSSGGGGTGVYEQYF.

In this sample, this clonotype turned up many times. This chain links TRBV7-2 with TRBJ2-3, with D possibly being TRBD2 (6 bases). Germline assignment: CDR1 SGHTA and CDR2 FQGNSA. Trimming removed 5 bases at V and 0 bases at J, with 9 bases between. This CDR3 is 14 amino acids long. The CDR3 region is CASSLGLSTDTQYF. The CDR3 DNA reads as TGTGCCAGCAGCCTTGGACTAAGCACAGATACGCAGTATTTT.

In its sample, this clonotype was seen a few times. V and J are TRBV30 and TRBJ2-7; D remains ambiguous. There are 15 residues in the CDR3. The germline gives CDR1 GTSNPN, CDR2 SVGIG (reference sequence). Trimming stripped 0 bases from V and 3 bases from J, with 15 bases between. This CDR3 reads CAWSVGPAQDYEQYF. Here the CDR3 DNA reads TGTGCCTGGAGTGTAGGACCAGCTCAAGACTACGAGCAGTACTTC.

Notes on this clonotype: A junction boundary mismatches the germline segment, possibly from a read error. The J gene is TRBJ2-7, the V gene TRBV3-1, with D perhaps matching TRBD2 (6 bases). Looked up from germline, CDR1 is LGHDT and CDR2 is YNNKEL (reference sequence). CDR3 length equals 15 residues. Here the CDR3 reads CASSAGPRSSYERYF. In DNA form, the CDR3 reads TGTGCCAGCAGCGCGGGACCCCGAAGCTCCTACGAGCGGTACTTC.

A remark on this clonotype: A clone one base away is much larger, so this may be a read error. The chain uses TRBV4-1 and TRBJ1-2; 9 nucleotides align to TRBD1. Germline V gene sequence: CDR1 MGHRA, CDR2 YSYEKL. The CDR3 has 16 amino acids. This chain's CDR3 is CASSQEPGQGNYSYTF. In nucleotides, the CDR3 is TGCGCCAGCAGCCAAGAACCGGGACAGGGCAACTATAGCTACACCTTC.

The sample holds one count of this clonotype. This sequence may be a read error, since a much larger clone differs from it by one base. The V gene is TRBV12-3 or TRBV12-4, the J gene TRBJ2-2; D remains ambiguous. The CDR3 has 14 amino acids. The CDR3: CAGSPVVGTGELFF. In DNA, the CDR3 is TGTGCCGGCAGCCCCGTAGTCGGGACCGGGGAGCTGTTTTTT.

In this sample, this clonotype turned up a few times. This rearrangement joins TRBV13 to TRBJ1-2; D is unresolved. The CDR3 has 17 residues. The V gene lost 7 bases and the J gene lost 4 bases, with 25 bases spanning the gap. Germline V lookup: CDR1 PRHDT, CDR2 FYEKMQ (reference sequence). The DNA for the CDR3 is TGTGCCAGCACTGAAGGTCGGTTTGGGTCTCACGGCTATGGCTACACCTTC. Protein sequence: CASTEGRFGSHGYGYTF.

This clonotype occurred many times. The rearrangement joins TRBV7-9 to TRBJ1-3; D is unresolved. The germline V gene has CDR1 SEHNR and CDR2 FQNEAQ (reference sequence). This CDR3 is built from 16 residues. The V gene lost 5 bases and the J gene lost 2 bases, with 16 bases spanning the gap. CDR3 coding DNA: TGTGCCAGCAGCCCCAATGGGGAGTCTGCTGGAAACACCATATATTTT. Protein sequence: CASSPNGESAGNTIYF.

This clonotype showed up many times. The chain uses TRBV7-9 and TRBJ2-4; D is unresolved. Germline values: CDR1 SEHNR, CDR2 FQNEAQ (reference sequence). Between the trimmed V and J ends, which lost 1 base and 8 bases, there was a span of 12 bases. The CDR3 length is 14 residues. The DNA of the CDR3 is TGTGCCAGCAGCTTAGTAGGTCTGGGTGACATTCAGTACTTC. Amino acids: CASSLVGLGDIQYF.

This clonotype was observed at least ten times. V and J are TRBV27 and TRBJ1-1; no definite D call. V lost 0 bases, J lost 1 base, and 9 bases lay in between. Germline assignment: CDR1 MNHEY and CDR2 SMNVEV (reference sequence). This CDR3 has 15 amino acids. The CDR3 protein is CASSLSMVANTEAFF. In DNA, the CDR3 is TGTGCCAGCAGTTTATCAATGGTCGCGAACACTGAAGCTTTCTTT.

This clonotype was seen many times. The chain is built from TRBV6-4 and TRBJ1-5; tentatively, D is TRBD1 (6 bases). The CDR3 has 15 amino acids. From germline, CDR1 is MRHNA and CDR2 SNTAGT. V was shortened by 5 bases and J by 0 bases, with 11 bases between the two germline ends. This chain's CDR3 is CASSSTGSSNQPQHF. The CDR3 DNA reads TGTGCCAGCAGTTCTACAGGGTCTAGCAATCAGCCCCAGCATTTT.